Detailed here is one T cell receptor (beta chain). This specimen includes other DNA sequences encoding the same CDR3. Original handling: ImmunoSEQ output held junction-only sequences without quality scores, so filtering differed. Method: immunoSEQ multiplex PCR; TCRdb's copy keeps in-frame clones and lacks some. V and J calls and clone size are copied from that table; D and trimming were computed from the DNA. The sample has some 1,600,000 clones, 95% to 99% seen once. The data stem from a study of shared clonotypes between healthy human individuals. Trimming took off 2 bases at V and 7 bases at J, with 9 bases between the two ends. CDR3 length equals 12 residues. The germline CDR1 and CDR2 sequences are MDHEN and SYDVKM.

V and J are TRBV28 and TRBJ2-7; perhaps TRBD2 as D (5 bases). The specimen was naive CD4+ T cells sorted from blood. The subset denotes: CD45RA+ positively selected. The sequence came from a man younger than 45 in good health. CDR3 sequence reads: CASSLGSGEQYF. As DNA, the CDR3 is TGTGCCAGCAGTTTAGGGTCGGGAGAGCAGTACTTC.